A selection of T cell receptor beta chains follows, all from one sample in a study of cytomegalovirus exposure and HLA in healthy donors. Sequencing was performed with immunoSEQ multiplex PCR; in TCRdb, only in-frame clones are kept and a portion is missing. The sample lists about 130,000 clones; less than 95% were seen once. The sample comprised PBMCs. These receptors were collected from a young man in good health and CMV-seropositive. Each CDR3 is given with its conserved first and last residue.

v_call,j_call,cdr3_aa
TRBV5-1,TRBJ2-5,CASSPSEFRPGAQYF
TRBV6-5,TRBJ1-3,CASSPLDSNRNTIYF
TRBV5-1,TRBJ1-4,CASSLISGSNTNEKLFF
TRBV5-1,TRBJ2-1,CASSLGEGSDEQFF
TRBV27,TRBJ2-7,CASSSYSGRAYEQYF
TRBV5-6,TRBJ1-1,CASSSGRGDEAFF
TRBV10-3,TRBJ1-1,CAISESKGQIIEAFF
TRBV14,TRBJ1-1,CASSQDWPPGGYTEAFF
TRBV19,TRBJ1-2,CASSGSGVYGYTF
TRBV7-9,TRBJ2-2,CASSQPGQGARGTGELFF
TRBV5-1,TRBJ2-5,CASSLESGQETQYF
TRBV10-3,TRBJ2-5,CATQAGLQETQYF
TRBV6-5,TRBJ1-4,CASSYSGATNEKLFF
TRBV13,TRBJ1-3,CASSQTGGRGNTIYF
TRBV2,TRBJ1-5,CASSEAGHGQPQHF
TRBV6-6,TRBJ2-5,CASSGGRSETQYF
TRBV2,TRBJ2-5,CASSETLQETQYF
TRBV28,TRBJ2-5,CASGILRETQYF
TRBV7-8,TRBJ1-5,CASSLGDRIHQPQHF
TRBV27,TRBJ2-2,CASSRQGAVGELFF
TRBV2,TRBJ1-2,CASSESDTQGLYGYTF
TRBV2,TRBJ1-5,CASTPQYNQPQHF
TRBV2,TRBJ2-3,CASRAGQFSTDTQYF
TRBV5-1,TRBJ2-7,CASSLVLAGSGEQYF
TRBV10-3,TRBJ1-6,CAISELLGAQSPLHF
TRBV4-1,TRBJ2-7,CASSQDWDTGEQYF
TRBV15,TRBJ1-1,CATSRGQGQTEAFF
TRBV18,TRBJ1-5,CASSPFGRVAGQPQHF
TRBV5-1,TRBJ1-2,CASSPEGGPYGYTF
TRBV18,TRBJ1-3,CASSPDNSGNTIYF
TRBV28,TRBJ2-1,CASEFRDSSNEQFF
TRBV6-1,TRBJ2-7,CASIMTRGYEQYF
TRBV7-9,TRBJ1-2,CASSTTGTGLVRGYTF
TRBV6-6,TRBJ1-5,CASSYGGTGGGQPQHF
TRBV6-1,TRBJ2-2,CASSVVASGNTGELFF
TRBV13,TRBJ2-7,CASSPRLAGVGEQYF
TRBV5-4,TRBJ2-2,CASSLGGTSGHTGELFF
TRBV21-1,TRBJ2-7,CASSKDEGSYEQYF
TRBV18,TRBJ1-1,CASSPRTGDTEAFF